This T cell receptor (beta chain) was recorded in a study of identical twins. cDNA molecules carried unique molecular identifiers, and template switching added a universal primer site. TCRdb ran MiXCR on the 5' RACE reads and lists one entry per CDR3 protein. The sample lists some 230,000 distinct CDR3 sequences, 6.5% occurring once. This clonotype was counted a few times. What it binds is not known. Germline V CDR1 and CDR2: SQVTM, ANQGSEA. The V and J ends lost 4 bases and 3 bases respectively, with 7 bases between them. The CDR3 consists of 11 residues. Whole-study findings and limits: Analyses of zero insertions could be partly confounded by invariant MAIT and iNKT cells. Within monozygotic twins, out-of-frame TCR alpha sharing was underestimated by the models.

The same data also contributed to another study, on T cells expressing NK-cell markers. That study reports: The study drew TCR beta repertoires from sorted CD3+CD56+NKG2C+, CD3+CD56+NKG2C- and CD3+CD56-NKG2C+ T cells.

The clonotype comes from a woman aged 18 to 35 in good health. The material sequenced was CD8+ T cells sorted from blood. This chain joins TRBV29-1 and TRBJ2-7, with D possibly being TRBD2 (5 bases). DNA for the CDR3: TGCAGCGTTGTCACTAGCTACGAGCAGTACTTC. Translated, it gives CSVVTSYEQYF.